These T cell receptor beta chains were read from a single sample in a study of T cell responses to AZD1222 COVID-19 vaccine. Clones were read by immunoSEQ multiplex PCR, and TCRdb kept only the in-frame ones, dropping some. This sample has 100,000 or so clones, with roughly 85% found just once. The input for sequencing was peripheral blood, taken 28 days after the second AZD1222 dose. These TCRs come from an adult who received the AZD1222 COVID-19 vaccine. The CDR3 runs from the conserved cysteine through the conserved F or W. A D gene is named only where the DNA matches it firmly.

v_gene	j_gene	d_gene	CDR3aa
TRBV12-3/TRBV12-4	TRBJ1-1	NA	CASSFRGNEAFF
TRBV15	TRBJ2-1	TRBD2	CATSKGLAGVNEQFF
TRBV12-3/TRBV12-4	TRBJ1-2	NA	CASSLQVGYGYTF
TRBV28	TRBJ2-2	NA	CASSPQDRNTGELFF
TRBV6-2/TRBV6-3	TRBJ2-1	NA	CASSSPIYGYNEQFF
TRBV4-1	TRBJ1-4	NA	CASSQFSLSNEKLFF
TRBV19	TRBJ2-1	TRBD2	CASRRLAGDYNEQFF
TRBV28	TRBJ1-2	NA	CASSTMGGGYGYTF
TRBV6-5	TRBJ2-7	TRBD2	CASSYAGGLGEQYF
TRBV29-1	TRBJ2-7	NA	CSVEFTGVSYEQYF
TRBV5-5	TRBJ1-5	NA	CASSSRGAGQPQHF
TRBV28	TRBJ2-1	TRBD2	CATLAGGSSYNEQFF
TRBV11-2	TRBJ2-1	TRBD1	CASSLGQGYNEQFF
TRBV30	TRBJ1-5	NA	CAWRRDSRFQPQHF
TRBV4-2	TRBJ2-7	NA	CASSPRGGTAYEQYF
TRBV28	TRBJ2-5	TRBD1	CASSKRTGSFQETQYF
TRBV6-6	TRBJ1-1	TRBD1	CASRVTGDTEAFF
TRBV6-2/TRBV6-3	TRBJ2-7	NA	CASSPLKSLNEQYF
TRBV7-9	TRBJ1-4	TRBD1	CASSLAGGHEKLFF
TRBV7-9	TRBJ1-5	NA	CASSLGAGVDNQPQHF
TRBV18	TRBJ1-2	TRBD1	CASSPGTDAYGYTF
TRBV14	TRBJ1-2	NA	CASSQDFSGLSGYTF
TRBV28	TRBJ2-5	NA	CASSPTGIQREETQYF
TRBV7-2	TRBJ1-1	NA	CASSLEMAGRAFF
TRBV27	TRBJ2-1	TRBD2	CASSSGLAINEQFF
TRBV7-2	TRBJ2-5	NA	CASNRRGDRETQYF
TRBV3-1/TRBV3-2	TRBJ2-1	TRBD1	CASSQRQGAGLSYNEQFF
TRBV28	TRBJ2-7	TRBD2	CASRSSGPSAYEQYF
TRBV6-5	TRBJ1-1	NA	CASSYSIILNTEAFF
TRBV9	TRBJ1-6	NA	CASSVGRLTNSPLHF
TRBV6-5	TRBJ1-2	NA	CASSSRTGYGYTF
TRBV7-8	TRBJ1-1	NA	CASSPPGRPEAFF
TRBV30	TRBJ1-5	NA	CAWTQGNQPQHF
TRBV11-1	TRBJ2-1	NA	CASSYSGLGNNEQFF
TRBV4-1	TRBJ1-1	NA	CASSQDLGTEAFF
TRBV11-2	TRBJ1-3	NA	CASSFLTGLVGGTIYF
TRBV10-3	TRBJ1-3	TRBD1	CAISRTGISGNTIYF
TRBV7-3	TRBJ2-7	NA	CASSLRGTVDYEQYF
TRBV27	TRBJ1-5	NA	CASSLSRPSPRSSNQPQHF
TRBV28	TRBJ1-5	TRBD1	CDSLTGLSNQPQHF
TRBV11-2	TRBJ1-2	NA	CASSLDLVAYGYTF
TRBV30	TRBJ2-2	NA	CAWSAPGTNTGELFF
TRBV6-5	TRBJ1-2	TRBD1	CASRTPGQNYGYTF
TRBV6-4	TRBJ1-6	NA	CASSDRGGDSNSPLHF
TRBV7-6	TRBJ1-1	NA	CASSPGRRLTEAFF
TRBV4-2	TRBJ2-1	TRBD1	CASSQDTVGTGPYNEQFF
TRBV7-3	TRBJ1-3	NA	CASQADSGNTIYF
TRBV12-3/TRBV12-4	TRBJ1-1	NA	CASSSGTEAFF
TRBV5-4	TRBJ2-2	NA	CASGFFGVPGELFF
TRBV27	TRBJ1-3	NA	CASSSTLSGNTIYF
TRBV3-1/TRBV3-2	TRBJ2-7	NA	CASSEGRTYEQYF
TRBV27	TRBJ2-7	TRBD1	CASSRSRDRTSEQYF
TRBV5-4	TRBJ2-1	NA	CASRERTLSYNEQFF
TRBV28	TRBJ1-4	NA	CASSSTRKLFF
TRBV4-1	TRBJ1-2	NA	CASSQVQGGGYTF